This entry concerns a single TCR beta chain. The antigen is undetermined. The data derive from a study of T cell responses to AZD1222 COVID-19 vaccine. Losses at the gene ends were 8 bases for V and 3 bases for J; bases not matched to a gene: 6. The CDR3 is 13 amino acids. Germline V CDR1 and CDR2: WNHNN, SYGVQD (reference sequence). General study findings and limits: There were vaccine-associated CD4 TCRs across spike, dominant at 160-218 and 743-854. Baseline serostatus was positive in only a handful of AZD1222 recipients. Most donors were white British and more were female, and clonal diversity was possibly underestimated.

The method was immunoSEQ multiplex PCR; TCRdb's version includes in-frame clones alone and lacks a portion of them. The table records under 150,000 clones, 88% of them present only once. The genes are TRBV10-1 and TRBJ2-7, with 8 positions matching TRBD1. This receptor was obtained from an adult who received the AZD1222 COVID-19 vaccine. The sample here was peripheral blood, taken 28 days after the second AZD1222 dose. In nucleotides, the CDR3 is TGCGCCAGCGGCCCAGGACAGGGCTACGAGCAGTACTTC. It translates to CASGPGQGYEQYF.